This T cell receptor (beta chain) was sequenced in a study of post-analysis software for immune sequencing data. The CDR3 extends over 17 amino acids. V shed 0 bases, J shed 2 bases, and the junction held 6 bases outside the gene matches. Per the germline V gene, CDR1 is MGHRA and CDR2 is YSYEKL. This clonotype has a handful of counts. Its antigen is not known. Unique molecular identifiers had been added to the TCR beta cDNA libraries. Approximately 450,000 cDNA molecules were recovered from an input of roughly 0.85 to 10 million T cells. TCRdb used MiXCR to reprocess the PCR reads, holding one entry per CDR3 protein. The sample has about 820,000 distinct CDR3 sequences; under 70% are singletons. Study-level points and caveats: Five TRBV segments were significantly more frequent in patients than in controls. TRBV5-6, TRBV5-1 and TRBV20-1 were among these segments.

V gene TRBV4-1 combines with J gene TRBJ2-4; TRBD2 matches at 8 bases. The clonotype originates from a girl between 10 and 17 years old with multiple sclerosis. Specimen: blood. The CDR3 reads CASSQDRSGMTKNIQYF. CDR3 coding DNA: TGCGCCAGCAGCCAAGATCGTAGCGGGATGACCAAAAACATTCAGTACTTC.